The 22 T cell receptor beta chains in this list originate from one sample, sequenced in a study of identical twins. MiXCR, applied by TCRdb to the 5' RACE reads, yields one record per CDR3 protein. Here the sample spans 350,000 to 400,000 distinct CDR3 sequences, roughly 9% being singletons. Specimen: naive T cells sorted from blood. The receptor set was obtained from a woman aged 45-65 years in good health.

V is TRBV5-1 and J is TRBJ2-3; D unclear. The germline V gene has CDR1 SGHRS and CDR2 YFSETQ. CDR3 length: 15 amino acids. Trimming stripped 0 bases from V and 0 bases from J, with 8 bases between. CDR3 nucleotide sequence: TGCGCCAGCAGCTTGGTCACTACTAGCACAGATACGCAGTATTTT. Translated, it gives CASSLVTTSTDTQYF.

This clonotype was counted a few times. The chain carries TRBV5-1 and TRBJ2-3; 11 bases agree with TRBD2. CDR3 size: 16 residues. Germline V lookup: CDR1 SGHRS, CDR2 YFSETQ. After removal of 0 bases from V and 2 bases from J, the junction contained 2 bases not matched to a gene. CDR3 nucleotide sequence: TGCGCCAGCAGCTTGGTGGGACTAGCGGCCACAGATACGCAGTATTTT. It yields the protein CASSLVGLAATDTQYF. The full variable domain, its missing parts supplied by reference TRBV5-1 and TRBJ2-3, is KAGVTQTPRYLIKTRGQQVTLSCSPISGHRSVSWYQQTPGQGLQFLFEYFSETQRNKGNFPGRFSGRQFSNSRSEMNVSTLELGDSALYLCASSLVGLAATDTQYFGPGTRLTVL.

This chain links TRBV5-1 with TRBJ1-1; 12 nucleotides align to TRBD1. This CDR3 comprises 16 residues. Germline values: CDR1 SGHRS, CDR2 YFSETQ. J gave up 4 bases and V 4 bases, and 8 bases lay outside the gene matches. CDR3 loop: CASSQGTGGFGTEAFF. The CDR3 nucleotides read TGCGCCAGCAGCCAAGGGACAGGGGGCTTTGGCACTGAAGCTTTCTTT.

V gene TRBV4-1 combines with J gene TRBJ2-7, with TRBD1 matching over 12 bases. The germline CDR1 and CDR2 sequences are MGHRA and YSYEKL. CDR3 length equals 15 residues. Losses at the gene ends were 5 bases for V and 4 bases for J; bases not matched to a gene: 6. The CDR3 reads CASSNPGQGAYEQYV. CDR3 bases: TGCGCCAGCAGCAACCCGGGACAGGGGGCATACGAGCAGTACGTC.

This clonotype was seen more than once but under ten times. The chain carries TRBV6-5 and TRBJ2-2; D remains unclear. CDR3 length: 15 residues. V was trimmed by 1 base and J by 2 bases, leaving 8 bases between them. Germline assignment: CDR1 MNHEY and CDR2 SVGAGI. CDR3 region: CASSYLNINTGELFF. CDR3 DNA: TGTGCCAGCAGTTACTTGAACATCAACACCGGGGAGCTGTTTTTT.

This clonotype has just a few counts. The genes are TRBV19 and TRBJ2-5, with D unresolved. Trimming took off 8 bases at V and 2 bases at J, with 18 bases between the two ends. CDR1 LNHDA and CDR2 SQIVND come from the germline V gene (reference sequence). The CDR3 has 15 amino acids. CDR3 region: CASSQSNTRQETQYF. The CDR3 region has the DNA TGTGCCAGTTCGCAGAGTAACACCCGGCAAGAGACCCAGTACTTC.

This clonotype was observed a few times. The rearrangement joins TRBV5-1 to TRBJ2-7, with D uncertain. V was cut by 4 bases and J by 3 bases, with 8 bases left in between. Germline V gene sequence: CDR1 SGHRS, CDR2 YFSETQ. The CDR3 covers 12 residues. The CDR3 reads CASSALGYEQYF. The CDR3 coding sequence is TGCGCCAGCAGCGCCCTAGGCTACGAGCAGTACTTC.

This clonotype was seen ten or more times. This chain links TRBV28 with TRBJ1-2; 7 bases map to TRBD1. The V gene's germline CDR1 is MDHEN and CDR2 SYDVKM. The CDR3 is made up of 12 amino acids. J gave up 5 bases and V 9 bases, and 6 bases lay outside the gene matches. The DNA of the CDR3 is TGTGCCAGTCAGACAGGGCCTTATGGCTACACCTTC. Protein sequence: CASQTGPYGYTF.

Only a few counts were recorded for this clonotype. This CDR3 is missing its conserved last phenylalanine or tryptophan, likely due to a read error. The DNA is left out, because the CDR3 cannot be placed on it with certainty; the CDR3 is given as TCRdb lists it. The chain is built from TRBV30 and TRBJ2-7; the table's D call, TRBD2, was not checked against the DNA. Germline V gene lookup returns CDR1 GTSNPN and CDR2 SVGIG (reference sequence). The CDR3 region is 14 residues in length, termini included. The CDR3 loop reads CAFLNLGLAGALSI.

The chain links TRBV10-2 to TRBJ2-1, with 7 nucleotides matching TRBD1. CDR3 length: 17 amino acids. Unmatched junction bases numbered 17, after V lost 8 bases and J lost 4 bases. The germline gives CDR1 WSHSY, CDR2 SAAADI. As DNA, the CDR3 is TGCGCCAGCGCCAGACAGGGTAGCCTTAACTGGTACAATGAGCAGTTCTTC. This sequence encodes CASARQGSLNWYNEQFF.

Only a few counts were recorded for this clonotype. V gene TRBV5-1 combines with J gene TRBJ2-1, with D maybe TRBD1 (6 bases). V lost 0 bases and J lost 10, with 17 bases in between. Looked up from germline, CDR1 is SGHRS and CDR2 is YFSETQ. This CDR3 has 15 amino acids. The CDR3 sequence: CASSLDLATGGEQFF. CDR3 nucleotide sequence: TGCGCCAGCAGCTTGGACCTCGCGACAGGCGGAGAGCAGTTCTTC.

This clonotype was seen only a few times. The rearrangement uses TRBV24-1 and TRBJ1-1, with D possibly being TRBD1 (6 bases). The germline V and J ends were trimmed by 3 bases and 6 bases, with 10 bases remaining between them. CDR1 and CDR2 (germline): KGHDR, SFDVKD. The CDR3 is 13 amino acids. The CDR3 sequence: CATSDPGGAEAFF. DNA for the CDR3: TGTGCCACCAGTGATCCCGGGGGCGCTGAAGCTTTCTTT.

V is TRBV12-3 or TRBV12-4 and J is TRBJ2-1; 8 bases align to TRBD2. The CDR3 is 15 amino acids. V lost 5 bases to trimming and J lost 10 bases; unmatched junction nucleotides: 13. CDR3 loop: CASSRGGLDGDEQFF. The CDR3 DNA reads TGTGCCAGCAGTAGGGGGGGACTAGATGGTGACGAGCAGTTCTTC.

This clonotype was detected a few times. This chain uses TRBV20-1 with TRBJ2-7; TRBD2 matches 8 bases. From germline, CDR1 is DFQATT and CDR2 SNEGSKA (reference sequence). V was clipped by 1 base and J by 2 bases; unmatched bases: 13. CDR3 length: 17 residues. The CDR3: CSARAGRGVAGPYEQYF. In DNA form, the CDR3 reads TGCAGTGCTAGAGCCGGAAGGGGGGTAGCGGGACCCTACGAGCAGTACTTC.

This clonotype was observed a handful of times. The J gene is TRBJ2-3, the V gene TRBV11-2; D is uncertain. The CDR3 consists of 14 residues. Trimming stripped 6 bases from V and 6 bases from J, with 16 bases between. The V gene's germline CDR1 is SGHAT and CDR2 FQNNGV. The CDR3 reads CASRGIRKADTQYF. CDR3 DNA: TGTGCCAGCAGGGGAATCAGGAAGGCCGATACGCAGTATTTT.

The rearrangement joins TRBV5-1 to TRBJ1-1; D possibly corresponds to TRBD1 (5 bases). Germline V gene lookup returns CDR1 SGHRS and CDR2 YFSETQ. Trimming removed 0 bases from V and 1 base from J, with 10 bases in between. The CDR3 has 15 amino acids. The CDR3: CASSLEVGANTEAFF. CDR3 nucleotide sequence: TGCGCCAGCAGCTTGGAGGTAGGGGCGAACACTGAAGCTTTCTTT.

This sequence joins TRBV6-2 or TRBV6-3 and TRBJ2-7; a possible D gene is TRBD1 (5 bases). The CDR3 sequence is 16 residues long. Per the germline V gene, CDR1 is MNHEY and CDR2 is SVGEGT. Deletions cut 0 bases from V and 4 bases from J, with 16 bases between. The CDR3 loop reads CASSYSLGQGKYEQYV. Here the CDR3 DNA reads TGTGCCAGCAGTTACTCCCTCGGGCAGGGAAAGTACGAGCAGTACGTC.

The CDR3 reads CASSRTGGGLYGYTF. CDR3 in DNA: TGTGCCAGCAGTAGGACAGGGGGAGGCCTATATGGCTACACCTTC. The chain is built from TRBV12-3 or TRBV12-4 and TRBJ1-2; 10 bases align to TRBD1. V was pared by 5 bases and J by 5 bases, with 8 bases of the junction left unmatched. The CDR3 contains 15 residues.

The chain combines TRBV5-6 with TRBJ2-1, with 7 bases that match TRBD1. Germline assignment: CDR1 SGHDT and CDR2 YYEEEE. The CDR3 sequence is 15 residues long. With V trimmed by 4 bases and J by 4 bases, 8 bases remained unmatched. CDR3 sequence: CASSRGGARYNEQFF. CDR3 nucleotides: TGTGCCAGCAGCCGAGGGGGCGCGAGGTACAATGAGCAGTTCTTC. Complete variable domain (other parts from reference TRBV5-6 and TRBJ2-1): DAGVTQSPTHLIKTRGQQVTLRCSPKSGHDTVSWYQQALGQGPQFIFQYYEEEERQRGNFPDRFSGHQFPNYSSELNVNALLLGDSALYLCASSRGGARYNEQFFGPGTRLTVL.

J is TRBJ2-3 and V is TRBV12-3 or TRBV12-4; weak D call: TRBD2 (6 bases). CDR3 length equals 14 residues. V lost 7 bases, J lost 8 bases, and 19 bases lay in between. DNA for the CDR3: TGTGCCAGCATGAGAGGCGGGATCATGGGTACGCAGTATTTT. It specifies CASMRGGIMGTQYF.

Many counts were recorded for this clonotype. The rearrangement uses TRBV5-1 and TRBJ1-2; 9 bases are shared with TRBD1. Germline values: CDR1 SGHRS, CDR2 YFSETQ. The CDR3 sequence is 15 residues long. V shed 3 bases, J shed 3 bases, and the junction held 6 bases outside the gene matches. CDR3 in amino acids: CASSSDRGRDYGYTF. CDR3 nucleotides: TGCGCCAGCAGCTCGGACAGGGGAAGAGACTATGGCTACACCTTC.

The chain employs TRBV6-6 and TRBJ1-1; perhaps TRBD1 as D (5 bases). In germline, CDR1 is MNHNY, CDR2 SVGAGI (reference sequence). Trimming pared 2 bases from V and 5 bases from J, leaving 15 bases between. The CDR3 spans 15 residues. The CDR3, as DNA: TGTGCCAGCAGTTACCCGCAAGGGGCGCGAACTGAAGCTTTCTTT. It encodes CASSYPQGARTEAFF.